This entry features one T cell receptor beta chain sequence. The target antigen is unknown. The data derive from a study of shared clonotypes between healthy human individuals. Sequencing used immunoSEQ multiplex PCR; TCRdb keeps in-frame clones, though not all of them. The table includes under 850,000 clones, approximately 92% detected once. Germline CDR1 KGHSH, CDR2 LQKENI. The CDR3 has 15 residues. V was clipped by 0 bases and J by 6 bases, with 11 bases between them. Naive CD8 cells, CD45RO-negative and positively selected for CCR7, excluded terminally differentiated effector memory CD45RA+ cells. Broader study findings: Relative to clonotypes present in all four donors, those not shared had lower generation probabilities.

The clonotype was recovered from a young man in good health. The V gene is TRBV18, the J gene TRBJ2-2; D is ambiguous. The sequenced sample consisted of naive CD8+ T cells sorted from blood. CDR3 sequence reads: CASSPPLGIAGELFF. In DNA, the CDR3 is TGTGCCAGCTCACCACCGTTGGGAATCGCCGGGGAGCTGTTTTTT.